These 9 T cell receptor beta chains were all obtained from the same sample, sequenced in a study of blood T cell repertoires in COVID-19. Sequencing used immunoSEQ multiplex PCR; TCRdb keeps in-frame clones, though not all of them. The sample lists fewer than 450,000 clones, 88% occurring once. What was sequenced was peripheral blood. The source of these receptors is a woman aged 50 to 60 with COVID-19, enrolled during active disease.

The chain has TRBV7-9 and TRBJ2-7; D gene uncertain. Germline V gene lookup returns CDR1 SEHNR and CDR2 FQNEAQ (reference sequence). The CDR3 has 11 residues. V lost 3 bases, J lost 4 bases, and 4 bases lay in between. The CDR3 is CASSLEYEQYF. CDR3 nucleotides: TGTGCCAGCAGCTTGGAGTACGAGCAGTACTTC.

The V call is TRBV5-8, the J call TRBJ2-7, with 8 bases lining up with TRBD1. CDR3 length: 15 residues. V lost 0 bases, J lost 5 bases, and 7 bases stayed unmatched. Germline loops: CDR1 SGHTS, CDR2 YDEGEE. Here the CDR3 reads CASSLGQGATHEQYF. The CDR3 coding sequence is TGTGCCAGCAGCTTGGGCCAGGGGGCTACCCACGAGCAGTACTTC.

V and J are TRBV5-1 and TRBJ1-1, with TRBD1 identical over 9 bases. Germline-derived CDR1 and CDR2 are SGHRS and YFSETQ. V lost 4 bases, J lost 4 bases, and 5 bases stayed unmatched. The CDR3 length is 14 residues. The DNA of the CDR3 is TGCGCCAGCAGCCGACAGACAGGGGGCACTGAAGCTTTCTTT. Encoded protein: CASSRQTGGTEAFF. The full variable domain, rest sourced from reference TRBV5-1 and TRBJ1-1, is KAGVTQTPRYLIKTRGQQVTLSCSPISGHRSVSWYQQTPGQGLQFLFEYFSETQRNKGNFPGRFSGRQFSNSRSEMNVSTLELGDSALYLCASSRQTGGTEAFFGQGTRLTVV.

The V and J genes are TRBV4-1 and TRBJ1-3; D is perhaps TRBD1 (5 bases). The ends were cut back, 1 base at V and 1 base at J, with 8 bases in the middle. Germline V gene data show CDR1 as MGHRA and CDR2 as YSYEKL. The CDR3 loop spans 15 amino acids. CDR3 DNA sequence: TGCGCCAGCAGCCAAGTGGGGGGATCTGGAAACACCATATATTTT. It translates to CASSQVGGSGNTIYF.

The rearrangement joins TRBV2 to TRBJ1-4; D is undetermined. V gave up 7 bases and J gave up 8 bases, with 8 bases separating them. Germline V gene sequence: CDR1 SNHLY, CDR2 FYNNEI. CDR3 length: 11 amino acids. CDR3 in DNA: TGTGCCAGCAACGGTTGGGAAAAACTGTTTTTT. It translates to CASNGWEKLFF.

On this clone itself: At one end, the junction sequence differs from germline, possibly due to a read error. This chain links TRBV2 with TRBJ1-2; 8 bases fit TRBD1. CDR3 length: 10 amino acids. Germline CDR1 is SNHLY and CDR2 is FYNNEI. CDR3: CASSLDREEF. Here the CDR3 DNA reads TGTGCCAGCAGTTTGGACAGGGAGGAGTTC.

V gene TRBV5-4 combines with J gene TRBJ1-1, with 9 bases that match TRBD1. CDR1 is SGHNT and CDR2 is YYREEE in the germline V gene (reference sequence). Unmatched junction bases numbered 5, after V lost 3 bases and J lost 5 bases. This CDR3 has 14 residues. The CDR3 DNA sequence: TGTGCCAGCAGCTCGGGGACAGGGACGACTGAAGCTTTCTTT. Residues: CASSSGTGTTEAFF.

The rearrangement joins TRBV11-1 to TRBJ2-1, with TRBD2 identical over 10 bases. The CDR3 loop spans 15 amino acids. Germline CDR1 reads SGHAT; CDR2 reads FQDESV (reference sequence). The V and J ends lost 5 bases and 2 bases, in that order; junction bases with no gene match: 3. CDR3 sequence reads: CASSPLAGAYNEQFF. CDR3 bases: TGTGCCAGCAGCCCCCTAGCGGGGGCCTACAATGAGCAGTTCTTC.

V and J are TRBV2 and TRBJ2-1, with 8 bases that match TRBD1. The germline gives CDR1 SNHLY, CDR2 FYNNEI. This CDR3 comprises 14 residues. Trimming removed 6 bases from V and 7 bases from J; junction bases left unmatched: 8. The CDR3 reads CASRQTGAGNEQFF. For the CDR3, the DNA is TGTGCCAGCAGACAGACAGGGGCCGGGAATGAGCAGTTCTTC.